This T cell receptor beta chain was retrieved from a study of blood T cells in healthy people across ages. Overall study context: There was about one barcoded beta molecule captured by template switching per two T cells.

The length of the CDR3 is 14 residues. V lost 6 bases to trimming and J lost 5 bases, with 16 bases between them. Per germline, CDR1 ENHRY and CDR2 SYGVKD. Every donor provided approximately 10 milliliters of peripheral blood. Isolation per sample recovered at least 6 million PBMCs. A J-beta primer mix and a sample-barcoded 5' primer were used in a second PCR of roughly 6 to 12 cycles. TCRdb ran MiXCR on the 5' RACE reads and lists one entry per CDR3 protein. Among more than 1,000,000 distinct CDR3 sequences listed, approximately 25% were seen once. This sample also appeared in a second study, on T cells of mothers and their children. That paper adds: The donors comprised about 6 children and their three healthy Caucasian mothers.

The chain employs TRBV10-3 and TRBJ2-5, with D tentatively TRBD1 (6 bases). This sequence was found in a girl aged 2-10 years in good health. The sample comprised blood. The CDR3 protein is CAIRQTGALETQYF. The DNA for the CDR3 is TGTGCCATCAGACAGACAGGCGCCTTGGAGACCCAGTACTTC.